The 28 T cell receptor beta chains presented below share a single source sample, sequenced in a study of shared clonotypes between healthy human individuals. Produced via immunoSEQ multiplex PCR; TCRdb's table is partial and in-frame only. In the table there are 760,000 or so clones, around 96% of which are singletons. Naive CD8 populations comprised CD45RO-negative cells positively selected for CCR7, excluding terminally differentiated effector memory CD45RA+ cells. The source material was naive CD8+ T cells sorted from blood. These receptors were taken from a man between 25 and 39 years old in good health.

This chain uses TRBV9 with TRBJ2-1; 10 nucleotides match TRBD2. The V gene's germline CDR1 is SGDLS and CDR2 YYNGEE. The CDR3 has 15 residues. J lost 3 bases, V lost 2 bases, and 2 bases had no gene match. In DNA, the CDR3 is TGTGCCAGCAGCGTGCCTAGCGGGAGCTACAATGAGCAGTTCTTC. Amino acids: CASSVPSGSYNEQFF. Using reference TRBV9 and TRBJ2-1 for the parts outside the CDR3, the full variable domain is DSGVTQTPKHLITATGQRVTLRCSPRSGDLSVYWYQQSLDQGLQFLIQYYNGEERAKGNILERFSAQQFPDLHSELNLSSLELGDSALYFCASSVPSGSYNEQFFGPGTRLTVL.

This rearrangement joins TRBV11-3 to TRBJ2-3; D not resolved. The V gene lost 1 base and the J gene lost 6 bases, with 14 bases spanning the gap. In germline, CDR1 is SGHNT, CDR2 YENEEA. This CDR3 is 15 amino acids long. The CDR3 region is CASSLVLKRWDTQYF. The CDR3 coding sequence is TGTGCCAGCAGCTTAGTGCTAAAGAGGTGGGATACGCAGTATTTT.

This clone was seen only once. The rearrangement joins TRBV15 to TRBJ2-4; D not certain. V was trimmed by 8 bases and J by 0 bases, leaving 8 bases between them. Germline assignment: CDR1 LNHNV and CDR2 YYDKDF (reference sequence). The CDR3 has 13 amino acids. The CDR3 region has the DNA TGTGCCACCCTACATCTAGCCAAAAACATTCAGTACTTC. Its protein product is CATLHLAKNIQYF.

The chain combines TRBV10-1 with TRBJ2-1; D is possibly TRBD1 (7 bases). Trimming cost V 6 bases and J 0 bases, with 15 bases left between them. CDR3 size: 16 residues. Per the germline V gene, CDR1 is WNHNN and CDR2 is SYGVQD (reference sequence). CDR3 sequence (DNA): TGCGCCAGCAGCGAGGAGGGACAGAGCTCCTACAATGAGCAGTTCTTC. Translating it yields CASSEEGQSSYNEQFF.

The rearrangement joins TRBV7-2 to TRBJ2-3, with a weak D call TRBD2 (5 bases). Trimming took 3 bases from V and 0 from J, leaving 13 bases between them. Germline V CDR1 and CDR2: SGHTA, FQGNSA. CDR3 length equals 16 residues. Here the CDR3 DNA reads TGTGCCAGCAGCTTGCCCCGCAGCGGAAGCACAGATACGCAGTATTTT. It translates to CASSLPRSGSTDTQYF.

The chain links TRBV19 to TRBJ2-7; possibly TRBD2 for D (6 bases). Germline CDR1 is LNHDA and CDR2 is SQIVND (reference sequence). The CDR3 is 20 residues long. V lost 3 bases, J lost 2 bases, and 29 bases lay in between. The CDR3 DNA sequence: TGTGCCAGTAGTATTCTCCCTCCGGGGCCGCGGGGAGTGATCACCTACGAGCAGTACTTC. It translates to CASSILPPGPRGVITYEQYF.

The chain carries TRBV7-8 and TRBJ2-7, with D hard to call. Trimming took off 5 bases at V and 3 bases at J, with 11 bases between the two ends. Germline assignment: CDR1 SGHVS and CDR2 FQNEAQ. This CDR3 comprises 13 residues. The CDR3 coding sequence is TGTGCCAGCAGCCTAACTTCTCTCTACGAGCAGTACTTC. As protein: CASSLTSLYEQYF. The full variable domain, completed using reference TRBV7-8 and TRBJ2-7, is GAGVSQSPRYKVAKRGQDVALRCDPISGHVSLFWYQQALGQGPEFLTYFQNEAQLDKSGLPSDRFFAERPEGSVSTLKIQRTQQEDSAVYLCASSLTSLYEQYFGPGTRLTVT.

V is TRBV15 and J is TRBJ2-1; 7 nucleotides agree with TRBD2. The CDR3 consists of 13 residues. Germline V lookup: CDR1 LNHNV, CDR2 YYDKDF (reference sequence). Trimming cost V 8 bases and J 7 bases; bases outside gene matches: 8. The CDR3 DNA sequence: TGTGCCACCGAAATAGCGGGTACTAATGAGCAGTTCTTC. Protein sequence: CATEIAGTNEQFF. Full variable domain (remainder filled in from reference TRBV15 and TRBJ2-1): DAMVIQNPRYQVTQFGKPVTLSCSQTLNHNVMYWYQQKSSQAPKLLFHYYDKDFNNEADTPDNFQSRRPNTSFCFLDIRSPGLGDTAMYLCATEIAGTNEQFFGPGTRLTVL.

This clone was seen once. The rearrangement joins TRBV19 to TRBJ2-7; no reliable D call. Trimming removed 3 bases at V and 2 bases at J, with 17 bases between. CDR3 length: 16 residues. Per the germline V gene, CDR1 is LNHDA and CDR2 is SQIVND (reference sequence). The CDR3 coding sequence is TGTGCCAGTAGTATGGAACCCTACGGCGGAGCCTACGAGCAGTACTTC. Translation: CASSMEPYGGAYEQYF.

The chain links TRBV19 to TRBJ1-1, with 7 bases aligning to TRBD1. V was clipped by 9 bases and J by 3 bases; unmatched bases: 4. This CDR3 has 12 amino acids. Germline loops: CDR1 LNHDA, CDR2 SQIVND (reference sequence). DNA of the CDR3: TGTGCCAGCAGGGGGTGGGACACTGAAGCTTTCTTT. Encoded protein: CASRGWDTEAFF.

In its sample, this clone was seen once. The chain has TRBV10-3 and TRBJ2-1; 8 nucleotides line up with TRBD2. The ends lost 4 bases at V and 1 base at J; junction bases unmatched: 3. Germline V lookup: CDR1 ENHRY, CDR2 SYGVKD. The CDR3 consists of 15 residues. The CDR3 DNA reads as TGTGCCATCAGTGCCGGGACTAGTTCCTACAATGAGCAGTTCTTC. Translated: CAISAGTSSYNEQFF.

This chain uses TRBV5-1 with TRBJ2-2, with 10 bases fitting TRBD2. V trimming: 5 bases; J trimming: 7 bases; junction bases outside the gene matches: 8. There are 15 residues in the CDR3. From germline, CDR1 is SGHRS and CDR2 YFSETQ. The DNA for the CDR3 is TGCGCCAGCAGAACCGGGACTAGCGTGTACGGGGAGCTGTTTTTT. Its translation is CASRTGTSVYGELFF.

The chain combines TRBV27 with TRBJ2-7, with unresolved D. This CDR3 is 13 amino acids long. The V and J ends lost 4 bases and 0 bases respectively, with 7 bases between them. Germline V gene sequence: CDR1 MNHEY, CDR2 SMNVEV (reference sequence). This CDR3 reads CASSWQHSYEQYF. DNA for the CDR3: TGTGCCAGCAGTTGGCAGCACTCCTACGAGCAGTACTTC.

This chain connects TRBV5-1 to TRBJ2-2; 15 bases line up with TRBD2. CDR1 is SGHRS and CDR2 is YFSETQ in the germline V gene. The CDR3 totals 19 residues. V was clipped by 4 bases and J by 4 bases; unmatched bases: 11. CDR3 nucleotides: TGCGCCAGCAGCCCCGGACTAGCGGGAGGGCGCGACATCACCGGGGAGCTGTTTTTT. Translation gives CASSPGLAGGRDITGELFF.

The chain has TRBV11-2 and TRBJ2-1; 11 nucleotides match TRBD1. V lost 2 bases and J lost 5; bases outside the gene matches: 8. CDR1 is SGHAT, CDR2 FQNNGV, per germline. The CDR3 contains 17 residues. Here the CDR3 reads CASSLPSWTGGHNEQFF. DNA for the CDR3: TGTGCCAGCAGCTTACCTTCTTGGACAGGGGGCCACAATGAGCAGTTCTTC.

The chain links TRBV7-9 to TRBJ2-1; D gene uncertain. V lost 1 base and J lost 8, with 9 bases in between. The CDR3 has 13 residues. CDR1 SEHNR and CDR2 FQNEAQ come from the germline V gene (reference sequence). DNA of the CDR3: TGTGCCAGCAGCTTAGGGGTTCAGCATGAGCAGTTCTTC. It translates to CASSLGVQHEQFF.

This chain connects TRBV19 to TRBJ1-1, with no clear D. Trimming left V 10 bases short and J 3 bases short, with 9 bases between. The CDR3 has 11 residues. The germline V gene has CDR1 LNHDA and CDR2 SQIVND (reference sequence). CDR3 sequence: CAIEGHTEAFF. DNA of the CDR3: TGTGCCATCGAGGGTCACACTGAAGCTTTCTTT. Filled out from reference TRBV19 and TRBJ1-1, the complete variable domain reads DGGITQSPKYLFRKEGQNVTLSCEQNLNHDAMYWYRQDPGQGLRLIYYSQIVNDFQKGDIAEGYSVSREKKESFPLTVTSAQKNPTAFYLCAIEGHTEAFFGQGTRLTVV.

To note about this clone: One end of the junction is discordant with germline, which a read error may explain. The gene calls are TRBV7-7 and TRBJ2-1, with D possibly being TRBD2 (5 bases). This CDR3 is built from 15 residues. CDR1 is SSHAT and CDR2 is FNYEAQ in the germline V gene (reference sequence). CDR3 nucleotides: TGTGCTAGCAGCTTAGAGGTCGGGATACTCAATGAGCAGTTCTTC. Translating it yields CASSLEVGILNEQFF.

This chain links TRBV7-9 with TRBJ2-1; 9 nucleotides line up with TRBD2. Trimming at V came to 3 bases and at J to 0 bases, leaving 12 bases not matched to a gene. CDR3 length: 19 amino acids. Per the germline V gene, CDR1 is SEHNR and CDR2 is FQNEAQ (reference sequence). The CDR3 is CASSFPSLSGGSSYNEQFF. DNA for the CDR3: TGTGCCAGCAGCTTCCCTTCTTTGAGCGGGGGGAGCTCCTACAATGAGCAGTTCTTC.

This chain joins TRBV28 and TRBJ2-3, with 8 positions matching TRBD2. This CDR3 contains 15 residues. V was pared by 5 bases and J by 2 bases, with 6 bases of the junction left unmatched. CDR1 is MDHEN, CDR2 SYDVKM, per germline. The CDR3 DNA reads TGTGCCAGCAGTCAGCGGGAGACCCACACAGATACGCAGTATTTT. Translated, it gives CASSQRETHTDTQYF.

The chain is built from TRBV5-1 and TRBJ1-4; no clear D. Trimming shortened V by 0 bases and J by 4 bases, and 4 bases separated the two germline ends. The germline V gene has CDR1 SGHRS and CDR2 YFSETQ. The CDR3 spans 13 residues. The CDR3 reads CASSLERNEKLFF. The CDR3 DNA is TGCGCCAGCAGCTTGGAGCGTAATGAAAAACTGTTTTTT.

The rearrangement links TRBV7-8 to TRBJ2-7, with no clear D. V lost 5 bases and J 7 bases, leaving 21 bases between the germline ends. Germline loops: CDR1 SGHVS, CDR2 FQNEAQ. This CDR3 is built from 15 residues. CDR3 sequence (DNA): TGTGCCAGCAGCCCAAGCCTGACGGCCAGTCGGGAGCAGTACTTC. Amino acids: CASSPSLTASREQYF. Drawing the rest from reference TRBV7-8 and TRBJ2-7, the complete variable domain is GAGVSQSPRYKVAKRGQDVALRCDPISGHVSLFWYQQALGQGPEFLTYFQNEAQLDKSGLPSDRFFAERPEGSVSTLKIQRTQQEDSAVYLCASSPSLTASREQYFGPGTRLTVT.

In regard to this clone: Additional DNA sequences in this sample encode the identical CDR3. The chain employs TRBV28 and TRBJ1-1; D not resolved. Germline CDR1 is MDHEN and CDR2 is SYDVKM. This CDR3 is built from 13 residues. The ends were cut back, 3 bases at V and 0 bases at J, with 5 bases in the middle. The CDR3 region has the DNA TGTGCCAGCAGTTTCAGATTGAACACTGAAGCTTTCTTT. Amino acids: CASSFRLNTEAFF.

CDR3 sequence reads: CASSLPGGTSQEQFF. The DNA for the CDR3 is TGTGCCAGCAGTTTACCGGGCGGGACGTCGCAGGAGCAGTTCTTC. The chain is built from TRBV27 and TRBJ2-1; weak D call: TRBD2 (6 bases). The ends were cut back, 2 bases at V and 10 bases at J, with 18 bases in the middle. The CDR3 totals 15 residues. Germline V gene sequence: CDR1 MNHEY, CDR2 SMNVEV (reference sequence).

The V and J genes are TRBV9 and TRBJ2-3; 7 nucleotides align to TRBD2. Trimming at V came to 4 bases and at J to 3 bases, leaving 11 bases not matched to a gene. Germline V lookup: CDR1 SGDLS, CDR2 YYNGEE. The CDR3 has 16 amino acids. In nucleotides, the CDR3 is TGTGCCAGCAGCCCTAGGCGTGGCGGGAGAACAGATACGCAGTATTTT. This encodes CASSPRRGGRTDTQYF.

The CDR3 loop reads CASSSGVPYEQYF. CDR3 DNA: TGTGCCAGCAGCTCTGGAGTTCCCTACGAGCAGTACTTC. This rearrangement joins TRBV7-3 to TRBJ2-7, with D unclear. Germline V gene data show CDR1 as SGHTA and CDR2 as FQGTGA. The V gene lost 4 bases and the J gene lost 2 bases, with 9 bases spanning the gap. This CDR3 comprises 13 residues.

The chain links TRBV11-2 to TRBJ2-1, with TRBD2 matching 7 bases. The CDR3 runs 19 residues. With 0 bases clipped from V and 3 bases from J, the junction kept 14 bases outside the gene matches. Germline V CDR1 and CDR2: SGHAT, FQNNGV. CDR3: CASSLDGESLAALYNEQFF. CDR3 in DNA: TGTGCCAGCAGCTTAGATGGGGAGTCCCTAGCGGCCCTCTACAATGAGCAGTTCTTC.

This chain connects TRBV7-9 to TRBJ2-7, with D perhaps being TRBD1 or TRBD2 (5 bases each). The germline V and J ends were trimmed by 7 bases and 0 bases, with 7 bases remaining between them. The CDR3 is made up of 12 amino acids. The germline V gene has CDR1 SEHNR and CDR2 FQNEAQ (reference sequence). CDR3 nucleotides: TGTGCCAGCAAGGGGAGCTCCTACGAGCAGTACTTC. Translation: CASKGSSYEQYF.